These T cell receptor beta chains were read from a single sample in a study of T cells in Graves' hyperthyroidism and ophthalmopathy. TCRdb re-called the multiplex PCR reads with MiXCR, one entry per CDR3 protein. This sample has about 570,000 distinct CDR3 sequences, with just over 45% found just once. What was sequenced was peripheral blood or thyroid tissue (not recorded which). The receptors originated from an adult woman with Graves' disease, either hyperthyroidism or ophthalmopathy (not recorded which). The CDR3 runs from the conserved cysteine through the conserved F or W. The D gene is left open where the match is weak. Clone size is not always given. Where it is, it says once, few, many or a class for expanded clones.

CAISEGQGATQPQHF | TGTGCCATCAGTGAGGGACAGGGGGCGACTCAGCCCCAGCATTTT | TRBJ1-5 | TRBV10-3 | many | TRBD1
CASRDDPNQPQYF | TGTGCCAGCAGAGACGACCCCAATCAGCCCCAGTATTTT | TRBJ2-3 | TRBV28 | few | -
CASSVDPLNTEAFF | TGTGCCAGCAGCGTAGATCCGTTGAACACTGAAGCTTTCTTT | TRBJ1-1 | TRBV9 | many | -
CASSLRTGIFYEQYF | TGTGCCAGCAGCTTACGGACAGGGATTTTCTACGAGCAGTACTTC | TRBJ2-7 | TRBV11-2 | many | TRBD1
CAAPELAVHEQYF | TGTGCTGCTCCCGAACTAGCGGTTCACGAGCAGTACTTC | TRBJ2-7 | TRBV28 | - | TRBD2
CASSLAGSGEETQYF | TGTGCCAGCAGCTTGGCAGGTAGCGGAGAAGAGACCCAGTACTTC | TRBJ2-5 | TRBV5-6 | many | -
CASSLVAGYSNQPQHF | TGTGCCAGCAGCCTAGTGGCAGGGTATAGCAATCAGCCCCAGCATTTT | TRBJ1-5 | TRBV7-2 | - | -
CASSPQSREPLYGYTF | TGTGCCAGCTCACCCCAATCGCGAGAACCCCTCTATGGCTACACCTTC | TRBJ1-2 | TRBV25-1 | many | -
CASTWAGGNEKLFF | TGTGCCAGCACCTGGGCGGGTGGGAATGAAAAACTGTTTTTT | TRBJ1-4 | TRBV6-1 | many | -
CASKGTNNEQFF | TGTGCCAGCAAGGGGACTAACAATGAGCAGTTCTTC | TRBJ2-1 | TRBV9 | many | TRBD2
CASSLVASGGPQYF | TGTGCCAGCAGCTTAGTAGCTAGCGGGGGGCCCCAGTACTTC | TRBJ2-5 | TRBV11-2 | - | TRBD2
CASSGQGTGRYEQYF | TGTGCCAGCAGTGGTCAGGGGACGGGGAGGTACGAGCAGTACTTC | TRBJ2-7 | TRBV2 | - | -
CASSSGLAGVSEQYF | TGTGCCAGCAGCTCCGGCCTAGCGGGAGTATCCGAGCAGTACTTC | TRBJ2-7 | TRBV12-3/TRBV12-4 | many | TRBD2
CASSLTDGAYEQYF | TGTGCCAGCAGCCTCACGGACGGAGCCTACGAGCAGTACTTC | TRBJ2-7 | TRBV7-8 | few | -
CASSRQGGASGYTF | TGCGCCAGCAGCCGGCAGGGTGGGGCGTCTGGCTACACCTTC | TRBJ1-2 | TRBV7-9 | - | -
CASSSGQGAANEKLFF | TGCGCCAGCAGCTCCGGACAGGGTGCAGCTAATGAAAAACTGTTTTTT | TRBJ1-4 | TRBV5-1 | - | TRBD1
CSARAGYEQYF | TGCAGTGCTAGGGCAGGCTACGAGCAGTACTTC | TRBJ2-7 | TRBV20-1 | few | -
CASSQTTGNTEAFF | TGTGCCAGCAGCCAGACGACAGGGAACACTGAAGCTTTCTTT | TRBJ1-1 | TRBV7-9 | - | -
CSAGQVVEQYF | TGCAGCGCCGGACAGGTGGTCGAGCAGTACTTC | TRBJ2-7 | TRBV20-1 | - | TRBD1
CASSAITGSETQYF | TGTGCCAGCAGTGCGATCACAGGGTCGGAGACCCAGTACTTC | TRBJ2-5 | TRBV25-1 | - | -
CSVGSGGQETQYF | TGCAGCGTAGGGAGCGGAGGGCAAGAGACCCAGTACTTC | TRBJ2-5 | TRBV20-1 | - | -
CATPGAGVMDF | TGTGCCACCCCCGGGGCAGGAGTCATGGATTTT | TRBJ1-5 | TRBV19 | - | -
CASSFPSSSSTDTQYF | TGTGCCAGCAGCTTTCCTTCTTCCTCTAGCACAGATACGCAGTATTTT | TRBJ2-3 | TRBV7-9 | few | -
CASSVGGGESYEQYF | TGTGCCAGCAGCGTAGGAGGGGGCGAAAGCTACGAGCAGTACTTC | TRBJ2-7 | TRBV9 | many | TRBD1
CASSLPDTYEQYF | TGCGCCAGCAGCTTGCCAGATACCTACGAGCAGTACTTC | TRBJ2-7 | TRBV5-1 | many | -
CASSTLTGEQFF | TGTGCCAGTAGTACGCTCACGGGTGAGCAGTTCTTC | TRBJ2-1 | TRBV7-9 | - | -
CASSRDRGTPGANVLTF | TGTGCCAGCAGCCGGGACAGGGGCACACCTGGGGCCAACGTCCTGACTTTC | TRBJ2-6 | TRBV5-4 | - | TRBD1
CAISESGTGHYEQYF | TGTGCCATCAGTGAGTCTGGGACAGGGCACTACGAGCAGTACTTC | TRBJ2-7 | TRBV10-3 | - | TRBD1
CASSQYGQYEHF | TGTGCCAGCTCACAGTACGGACAGTACGAGCATTTT | TRBJ1-5 | TRBV18 | - | -
CASKLGSAAHSPLHF | TGTGCCAGCAAGCTCGGTTCCGCGGCTCATTCACCCCTCCACTTT | TRBJ1-6 | TRBV2 | many | -
CASGPLGDQPQHF | TGTGCCAGCGGGCCCCTAGGGGATCAGCCCCAGCATTTT | TRBJ1-5 | TRBV12-3/TRBV12-4 | - | -
CSAFRPGENQPQHF | TGCAGCGCATTCCGCCCCGGGGAGAATCAGCCCCAGCATTTT | TRBJ1-5 | TRBV29-1 | few | -
CASVPTGSYGYTF | TGTGCCAGCGTTCCGACAGGGAGCTATGGCTACACCTTC | TRBJ1-2 | TRBV28 | - | TRBD1
CSVVPLAGGTDTQYF | TGCAGCGTTGTACCTTTAGCGGGAGGCACAGATACGCAGTATTTT | TRBJ2-3 | TRBV29-1 | - | TRBD2
CASKRENYGYTF | TGTGCCAGTAAAAGGGAGAACTATGGCTACACCTTC | TRBJ1-2 | TRBV6-1 | many | -
CASAQDLSGNTIYF | TGTGCCAGCGCCCAGGACCTATCTGGAAACACCATATATTTT | TRBJ1-3 | TRBV9 | - | -
CASSLAIGGPQETQYF | TGTGCCAGCAGCTTAGCTATTGGGGGGCCTCAAGAGACCCAGTACTTC | TRBJ2-5 | TRBV7-8 | - | -
CATQQGYEQYF | TGTGCCACTCAACAGGGTTACGAGCAGTACTTC | TRBJ2-7 | TRBV10-3 | many | -
CASSPHSGNTIYF | TGCGCCAGCAGCCCCCACTCTGGAAACACCATATATTTT | TRBJ1-3 | TRBV5-1 | - | -
CASSFGTVSPHF | TGTGCCAGCAGCTTCGGGACGGTCTCCCCCCACTTT | TRBJ1-6 | TRBV7-9 | - | -
CSAILGGRASGELFF | TGCAGTGCTATCCTCGGGGGGAGGGCCTCCGGGGAGCTGTTTTTT | TRBJ2-2 | TRBV20-1 | many | TRBD2
CASSLASAAGGNQPQHF | TGTGCCAGCAGCTTAGCGTCGGCAGCGGGCGGGAATCAGCCCCAGCATTTT | TRBJ1-5 | TRBV7-9 | many | -
CAWAGDRTNQPQHF | TGTGCCTGGGCGGGGGACAGGACCAATCAGCCCCAGCATTTT | TRBJ1-5 | TRBV30 | many | TRBD1
CASREGSYEQYF | TGTGCCAGCAGAGAGGGCAGCTACGAGCAGTACTTC | TRBJ2-7 | TRBV28 | few | -
CSGSQGAAPEAFF | TGCAGCGGGTCGCAAGGGGCGGCCCCTGAAGCTTTCTTT | TRBJ1-1 | TRBV29-1 | many | -
CASSYGAGRREQYF | TGTGCCAGCAGTTACGGGGCAGGGAGGCGCGAGCAGTACTTC | TRBJ2-7 | TRBV6-5 | many | -
CAKTTGTYGYTF | TGTGCTAAGACGACAGGGACTTATGGCTACACCTTC | TRBJ1-2 | TRBV16 | - | TRBD1
CASSLSGAGWGETQYF | TGTGCCAGCAGCTTATCCGGAGCGGGGTGGGGGGAGACCCAGTACTTC | TRBJ2-5 | TRBV7-2 | - | TRBD2
CASSEAQVSYYEQYF | TGTGCCAGCAGTGAAGCGCAGGTTTCCTACTACGAGCAGTACTTC | TRBJ2-7 | TRBV2 | few | -
CSVVGGGNYGYTF | TGCAGCGTTGTTGGGGGAGGAAACTATGGCTACACCTTC | TRBJ1-2 | TRBV29-1 | few | -
CSAREDPIPNSPLHF | TGCAGTGCTAGAGAGGACCCCATACCTAATTCGCCCCTCCACTTT | TRBJ1-6 | TRBV20-1 | - | -
CASSLMSGGNYGYTF | TGCGCCAGCAGCTTGATGTCCGGAGGAAACTATGGCTACACCTTC | TRBJ1-2 | TRBV5-1 | many | -
CASSVQIRPSSYEQYF | TGTGCCAGTAGTGTACAAATCCGACCGAGCTCCTACGAGCAGTACTTC | TRBJ2-7 | TRBV19 | many | -
CSANRQTGQPQHF | TGCAGTGCCAATCGACAGACGGGTCAGCCCCAGCATTTT | TRBJ1-5 | TRBV20-1 | many | -
CASSLAGQRSETQYF | TGTGCCAGCAGTTTGGCGGGACAGCGCTCGGAGACCCAGTACTTC | TRBJ2-5 | TRBV12-3/TRBV12-4 | - | -
CSARETRGDTQYF | TGCAGTGCTAGAGAAACCCGGGGAGATACGCAGTATTTT | TRBJ2-3 | TRBV20-1 | few | -
CASSAGRRGGGYTF | TGTGCCAGCAGCGCCGGACGGCGAGGGGGCGGCTACACCTTC | TRBJ1-2 | TRBV7-9 | once | TRBD1
CATSDAQAGNYEQYF | TGTGCCACCAGTGACGCGCAGGCTGGAAACTACGAGCAGTACTTC | TRBJ2-7 | TRBV24-1 | - | -